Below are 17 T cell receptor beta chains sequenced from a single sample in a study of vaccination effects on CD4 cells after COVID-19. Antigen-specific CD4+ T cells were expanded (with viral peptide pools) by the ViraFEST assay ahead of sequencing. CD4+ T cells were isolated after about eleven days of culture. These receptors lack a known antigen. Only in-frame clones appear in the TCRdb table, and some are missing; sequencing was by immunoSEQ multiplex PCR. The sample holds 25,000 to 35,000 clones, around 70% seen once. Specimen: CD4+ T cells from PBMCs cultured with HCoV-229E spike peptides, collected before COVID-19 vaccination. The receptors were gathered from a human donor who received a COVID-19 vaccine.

The CDR3 nucleotides are TGTGCCAGCAGCCCCCTAGGGATCGGCCCGGGTCAGCCCCAGCATTTT. This codes for CASSPLGIGPGQPQHF. V usage is TRBV7-8 and J usage is TRBJ1-5, with D uncertain. Trimming removed 5 bases from V and 6 bases from J, with 20 bases in between. The CDR3 extends over 16 amino acids. Per the germline V gene, CDR1 is SGHVS and CDR2 is FQNEAQ.

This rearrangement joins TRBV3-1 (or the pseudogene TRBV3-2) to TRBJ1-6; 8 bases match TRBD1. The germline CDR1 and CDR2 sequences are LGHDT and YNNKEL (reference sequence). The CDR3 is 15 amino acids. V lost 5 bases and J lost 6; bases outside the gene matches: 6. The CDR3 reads CASSTGTGFNSPLHF. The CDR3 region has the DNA TGTGCCAGCAGCACCGGGACAGGTTTTAATTCACCCCTCCACTTT.

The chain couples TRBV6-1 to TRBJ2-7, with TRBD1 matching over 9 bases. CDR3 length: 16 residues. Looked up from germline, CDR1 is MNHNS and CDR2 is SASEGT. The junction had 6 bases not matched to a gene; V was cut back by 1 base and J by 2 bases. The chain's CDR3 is CASSEGGTGFPYEQYF. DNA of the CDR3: TGTGCCAGCAGTGAAGGGGGGACAGGGTTTCCCTACGAGCAGTACTTC.

CDR3 protein: CATSRGFMNTEAFF. CDR3 in DNA: TGTGCCACCAGCAGGGGTTTCATGAACACTGAAGCTTTCTTT. The V gene is TRBV15, the J gene TRBJ1-1; D ambiguous. Germline-derived CDR1 and CDR2 are LNHNV and YYDKDF (reference sequence). This CDR3 comprises 14 residues. V was pared by 3 bases and J by 0 bases, with 8 bases between.

CDR3 sequence reads: CASSPGQTTNYGYTF. The CDR3, as DNA: TGTGCCAGCTCACCCGGACAGACTACTAACTATGGCTACACCTTC. The chain joins TRBV18 to TRBJ1-2; tentative D call: TRBD1 (6 bases). The CDR3 has 15 amino acids. Germline values: CDR1 KGHSH, CDR2 LQKENI. V shed 3 bases and J shed 0 bases, with 11 bases lying between them.

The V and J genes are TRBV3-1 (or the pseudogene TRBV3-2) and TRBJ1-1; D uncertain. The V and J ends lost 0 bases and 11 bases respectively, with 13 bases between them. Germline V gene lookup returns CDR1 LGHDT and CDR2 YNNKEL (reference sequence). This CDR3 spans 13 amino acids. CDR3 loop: CASSQDTGLFAFF. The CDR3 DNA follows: TGTGCCAGCAGCCAAGACACGGGTCTGTTCGCTTTCTTT.

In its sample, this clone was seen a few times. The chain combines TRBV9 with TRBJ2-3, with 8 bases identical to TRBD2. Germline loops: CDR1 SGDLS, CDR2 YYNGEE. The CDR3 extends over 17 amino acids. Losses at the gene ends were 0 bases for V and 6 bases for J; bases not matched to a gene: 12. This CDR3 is CASSVARGGIPADTQYF. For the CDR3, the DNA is TGTGCCAGCAGCGTAGCCCGCGGGGGGATCCCAGCGGATACGCAGTATTTT.

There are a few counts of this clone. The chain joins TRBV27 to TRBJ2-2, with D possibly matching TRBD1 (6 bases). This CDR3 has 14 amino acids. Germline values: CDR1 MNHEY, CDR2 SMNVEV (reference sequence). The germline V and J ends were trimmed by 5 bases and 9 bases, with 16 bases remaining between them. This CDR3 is CASSPASQGRELFF. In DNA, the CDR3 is TGTGCCAGCAGTCCCGCCTCCCAGGGGAGGGAGCTGTTTTTT.

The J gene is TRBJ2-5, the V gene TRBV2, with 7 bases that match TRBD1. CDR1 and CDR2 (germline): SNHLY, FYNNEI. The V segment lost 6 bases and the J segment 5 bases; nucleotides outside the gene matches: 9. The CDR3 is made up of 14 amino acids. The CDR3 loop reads CASSYQQGLETQYF. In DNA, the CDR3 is TGTGCCAGCAGCTACCAACAGGGGTTGGAGACCCAGTACTTC.

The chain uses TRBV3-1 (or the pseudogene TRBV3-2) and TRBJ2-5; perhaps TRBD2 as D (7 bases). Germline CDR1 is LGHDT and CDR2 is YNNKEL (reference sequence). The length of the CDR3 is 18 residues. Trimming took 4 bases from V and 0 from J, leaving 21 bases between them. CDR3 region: CASSLLPARGANQETQYF. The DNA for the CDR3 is TGTGCCAGCAGCCTGCTCCCAGCACGGGGGGCGAACCAAGAGACCCAGTACTTC.

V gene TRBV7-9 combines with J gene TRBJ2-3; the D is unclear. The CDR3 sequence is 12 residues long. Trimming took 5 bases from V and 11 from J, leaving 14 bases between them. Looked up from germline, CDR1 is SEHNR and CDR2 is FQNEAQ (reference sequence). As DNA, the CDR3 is TGTGCCAGCAGCCTCGACGTCGCTCAGCAGTATTTT. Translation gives CASSLDVAQQYF.

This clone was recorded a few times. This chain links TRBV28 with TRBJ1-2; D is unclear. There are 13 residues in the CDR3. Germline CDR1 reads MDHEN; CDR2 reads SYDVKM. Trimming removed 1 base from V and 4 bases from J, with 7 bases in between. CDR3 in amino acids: CASSLSLLYGYTF. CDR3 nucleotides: TGTGCCAGCAGTTTATCCCTTCTCTATGGCTACACCTTC.

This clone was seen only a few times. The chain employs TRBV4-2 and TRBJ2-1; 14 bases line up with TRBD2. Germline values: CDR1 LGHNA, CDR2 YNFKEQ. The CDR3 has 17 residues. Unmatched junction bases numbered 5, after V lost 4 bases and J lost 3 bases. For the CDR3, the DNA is TGTGCCAGCAGCCCCGGGACTAGCGGGAGCTACTACAATGAGCAGTTCTTC. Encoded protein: CASSPGTSGSYYNEQFF.

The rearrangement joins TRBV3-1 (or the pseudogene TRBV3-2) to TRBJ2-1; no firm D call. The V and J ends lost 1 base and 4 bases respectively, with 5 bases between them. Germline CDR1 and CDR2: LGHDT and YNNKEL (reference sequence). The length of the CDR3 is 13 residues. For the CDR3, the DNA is TGTGCCAGCAGCCAAGCCCAGTACAATGAGCAGTTCTTC. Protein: CASSQAQYNEQFF.

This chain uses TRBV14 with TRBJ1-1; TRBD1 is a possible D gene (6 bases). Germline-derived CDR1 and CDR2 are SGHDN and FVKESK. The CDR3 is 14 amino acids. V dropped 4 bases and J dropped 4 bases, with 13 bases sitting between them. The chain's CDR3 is CASSRGGAGTEAFF. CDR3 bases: TGTGCCAGCAGCCGGGGGGGCGCAGGCACTGAAGCTTTCTTT. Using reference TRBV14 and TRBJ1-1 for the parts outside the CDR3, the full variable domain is EAGVTQFPSHSVIEKGQTVTLRCDPISGHDNLYWYRRVMGKEIKFLLHFVKESKQDESGMPNNRFLAERTGGTYSTLKVQPAELEDSGVYFCASSRGGAGTEAFFGQGTRLTVV.

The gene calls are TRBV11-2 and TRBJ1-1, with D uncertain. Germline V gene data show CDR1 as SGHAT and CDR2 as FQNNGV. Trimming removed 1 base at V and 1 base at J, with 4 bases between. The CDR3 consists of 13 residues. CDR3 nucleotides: TGTGCCAGCAGCTTAGTGGAGAACACTGAAGCTTTCTTT. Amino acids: CASSLVENTEAFF.

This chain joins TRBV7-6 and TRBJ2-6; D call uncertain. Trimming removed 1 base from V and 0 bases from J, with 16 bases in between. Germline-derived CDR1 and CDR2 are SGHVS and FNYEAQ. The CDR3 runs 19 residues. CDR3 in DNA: TGTGCCAGCAGCTTAGGAAGGCCAGGCCGAAGCTCTGGGGCCAACGTCCTGACTTTC. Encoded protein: CASSLGRPGRSSGANVLTF.